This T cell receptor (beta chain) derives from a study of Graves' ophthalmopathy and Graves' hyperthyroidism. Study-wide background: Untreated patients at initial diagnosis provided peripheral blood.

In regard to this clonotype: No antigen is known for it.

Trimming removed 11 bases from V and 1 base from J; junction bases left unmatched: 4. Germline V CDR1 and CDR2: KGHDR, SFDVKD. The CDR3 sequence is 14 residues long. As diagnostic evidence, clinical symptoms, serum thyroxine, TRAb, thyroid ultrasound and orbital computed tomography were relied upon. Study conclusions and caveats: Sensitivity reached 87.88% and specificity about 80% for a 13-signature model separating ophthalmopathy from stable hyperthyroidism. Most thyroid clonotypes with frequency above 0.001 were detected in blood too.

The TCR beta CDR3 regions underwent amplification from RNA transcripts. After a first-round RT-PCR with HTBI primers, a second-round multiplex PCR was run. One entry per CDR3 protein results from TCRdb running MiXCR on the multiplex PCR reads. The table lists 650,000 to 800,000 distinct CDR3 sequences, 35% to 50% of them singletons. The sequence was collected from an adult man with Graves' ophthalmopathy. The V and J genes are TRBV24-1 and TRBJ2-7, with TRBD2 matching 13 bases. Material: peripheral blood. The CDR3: CASRGLAGSYEQYF. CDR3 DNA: TGTGCCAGCAGGGGACTAGCGGGGTCCTACGAGCAGTACTTC.